This T cell receptor (beta chain) was recorded in a study of blood T cell repertoires in COVID-19. In germline, CDR1 is MRHNA, CDR2 SNTAGT. The CDR3 has 14 amino acids. Trimming took 6 bases from V and 5 from J; bases not matched to a gene: 5. Only one count was recorded for this clone. As processed by the authors: For nucleated cells, counts were estimated from reference gene primer amplification. The repertoire was sequenced with immunoSEQ multiplex PCR; TCRdb's copy has only in-frame clones and lacks some. D and trimming were read from the DNA, whereas the V and J calls and clone size are those reported in that table. The sample contains some 120,000 clones, 84% of which appear only once.

The source of this sequence is a human donor in a cohort sampled during active COVID-19. The chain joins TRBV6-4 to TRBJ2-5, with 11 nucleotides matching TRBD2. The sequenced sample was peripheral blood. CDR3 amino acids: CASRGLAGEETQYF. The CDR3 bases are TGTGCCAGCAGAGGACTAGCGGGTGAGGAGACCCAGTACTTC.